Listed below are T cell receptor beta chains from one sample, sequenced in a study of T cell responses to AZD1222 COVID-19 vaccine. Profiled with immunoSEQ multiplex PCR; TCRdb holds only in-frame clones, not every one. This repertoire shows about 97,000 clones, around 88% found once; its top ten account for 7.5%. This specimen was peripheral blood, taken on day 0 of AZD1222 vaccination. These TCRs come from an adult in good health. The CDR3 runs from the conserved cysteine through the conserved F or W. Each record gives: D gene, V gene, J gene, clone size, CDR3 DNA, CDR3 protein. A D gene is named only where the DNA matches it firmly. Rows give clone size only sometimes, using once, few, many, or a class for an expanded clone.

>TRBD1|TRBV7-9|TRBJ1-1|NA
TGTGCCAGCAGCACCGGGACAGACTCTGAAGCTTTCTTT
CASSTGTDSEAFF
>NA|TRBV9|TRBJ2-3|NA
TGTGCCAGCAGCGCCCGAACCGGAGGGGGAGCAACAGATACGCAGTATTTT
CASSARTGGGATDTQYF
>NA|TRBV19|TRBJ1-6|NA
TGTGCCAGTAGTATCCTACCGAGGGGGAAGAATTCACCCCTCCACTTT
CASSILPRGKNSPLHF
>TRBD2|TRBV19|TRBJ2-3|NA
TGTGCCAGTAGTACCAGACTAGCGGGGTACGCCGATACGCAGTATTTT
CASSTRLAGYADTQYF
>NA|TRBV10-3|TRBJ1-5|few
TGTGCCATCAGCGGTCCCAATCAGCCCCAGCATTTT
CAISGPNQPQHF
>NA|TRBV29-1|TRBJ2-3|NA
TGCAGCGTTGAACGGAGGGGGGGATCCACAGATACGCAGTATTTT
CSVERRGGSTDTQYF
>NA|TRBV11-3|TRBJ2-1|NA
TGTGCCAGCACCAGAAGATCGACGGAGAATGAGCAGTTCTTC
CASTRRSTENEQFF
>TRBD1|TRBV10-3|TRBJ1-2|NA
TGTGCCATCAGTGGTCCCGACAGGGGTTCTGCTGGCTACACCTTC
CAISGPDRGSAGYTF
>TRBD2|TRBV19|TRBJ2-3|NA
TGTGCCAGTAGTAGAGGACTAGCGGGATACACAGATACGCAGTATTTT
CASSRGLAGYTDTQYF
>NA|TRBV15|TRBJ1-4|NA
TGTGCCACCAGCAGAGATCCCCGGGCAACTAATGAAAAACTGTTTTTT
CATSRDPRATNEKLFF
>NA|TRBV2|TRBJ2-2|NA
TGTGCCAGCAGTGACGCCCGGCCGGGGGAGCTGTTTTTT
CASSDARPGELFF
>NA|TRBV25-1|TRBJ1-5|NA
TGTGCCAGCAGGGACACGTTCTGGAATCAGCCCCAGCATTTT
CASRDTFWNQPQHF
>NA|TRBV27|TRBJ1-1|NA
TGTGCCAGCAGTTTCCGTCCTGGGGCGGGGGACACTGAAGCTTTCTTT
CASSFRPGAGDTEAFF
>NA|TRBV4-3|TRBJ1-4|NA
TGCGCCAGCAGCCAAGATGTCCAGGGATTAGGTGGAACTAATGAAAAACTGTTTTTT
CASSQDVQGLGGTNEKLFF
>NA|TRBV5-5|TRBJ2-7|once
TGTGCCAGCAGCTTTGGTGACAGCTTGACCTACGAGCAGTACTTC
CASSFGDSLTYEQYF
>NA|TRBV28|TRBJ2-4|NA
TGTGCCAGCAGTTCCACCGGGACCGGGAGAAACATTCAGTACTTC
CASSSTGTGRNIQYF
>NA|TRBV29-1|TRBJ1-1|NA
TGCAGCGCCATTTGGGACGAAGCTTTCTTT
CSAIWDEAFF
>NA|TRBV14|TRBJ2-1|NA
TGTGCCAGCAGCCGACCTCTAGGGGTAGAGCAGTTCTTC
CASSRPLGVEQFF
>NA|TRBV7-2|TRBJ1-5|NA
TGTGCCAGCAGCTTAAAGAAGTATCAGCCCCAGCATTTT
CASSLKKYQPQHF
>NA|TRBV24-1|TRBJ2-1|few
TGTGCCACCAGTGATTACGGGACTGGCTCCTACAATGAGCAGTTCTTC
CATSDYGTGSYNEQFF
>TRBD1|TRBV2|TRBJ1-2|NA
TGTGCCAGCAGCCCCACTTTGGACAGGAGCCACTATGGCTACACCTTC
CASSPTLDRSHYGYTF
>TRBD1|TRBV6-2/TRBV6-3|TRBJ1-2|NA
TGTGCCAGCAGTTCGGGACAGGGCCTGAACTATGGCTACACCTTC
CASSSGQGLNYGYTF
>TRBD2|TRBV24-1|TRBJ2-7|NA
TGTGCCACCAGTGCAGCGGGGGCGTACGAGCAGTACTTC
CATSAAGAYEQYF
>NA|TRBV5-1|TRBJ1-2|NA
TGCGCCAGCAGCTTGGGGCTGTCGGGCCCGGGGGGCTACACCTTC
CASSLGLSGPGGYTF
>TRBD1|TRBV10-3|TRBJ1-4|NA
TGTGCCATCAGTGCACGGGACAGGGAAAATGAAAAACTGTTTTTT
CAISARDRENEKLFF
>NA|TRBV15|TRBJ2-1|NA
TGTGCCACCAGCAGAGATCCAAGGCCCCTGCAGTTCTTC
CATSRDPRPLQFF
>TRBD2|TRBV2|TRBJ2-7|once
TGTGCCAGCATCTATGAGGAGCGGGGGAGCTCCTACGAGCAGTACTTC
CASIYEERGSSYEQYF
>NA|TRBV12-3/TRBV12-4|TRBJ1-1|NA
TGTGCCAGCAGCATAGACGCTTTTCAAGCTTTCTTT
CASSIDAFQAFF
>NA|TRBV24-1|TRBJ2-3|NA
TGTGCCACCAGTGATTTGCCGTACGATACGCAGTATTTT
CATSDLPYDTQYF
>NA|TRBV7-5|TRBJ1-1|NA
TGTGTCAGAAGCTCTAGGGGACAGGGGGCGTTTTGGATTACTGAAGCTTTCTTT
CVRSSRGQGAFWITEAFF
>NA|TRBV7-9|TRBJ1-4|NA
TGTGCCAGCAGCCGAGGGGGGGAGGCTAATGAAAAACTGTTTTTT
CASSRGGEANEKLFF
>TRBD1|TRBV10-3|TRBJ1-2|NA
TGTGCCATCAGTGAGAAGGGGGCAGACTATGGCTACACCTTC
CAISEKGADYGYTF
>NA|TRBV6-5|TRBJ1-5|few
TGTGCCAGCAGTCAATGGGACTTCTATCAGCCCCAGCATTTT
CASSQWDFYQPQHF
>TRBD2|TRBV5-6|TRBJ2-5|NA
TGTGCCAGCAGCCGACTAGCGGGGGGGCCAGAGACCCAGTACTTC
CASSRLAGGPETQYF
>TRBD1|TRBV28|TRBJ1-5|once
TGTGCCAGCAGTCAAATACAGGGGAGGGGGTTGGCCCAGCATTTT
CASSQIQGRGLAQHF
>TRBD1|TRBV13|TRBJ1-1|NA
TGTGCCAGCCTACGACAGGGTTTGAACACTGAAGCTTTCTTT
CASLRQGLNTEAFF
>NA|TRBV5-4|TRBJ2-5|NA
TGTGCCAGCAGCCAAGGCGAGAGCCAAGAGACCCAGTACTTC
CASSQGESQETQYF
>NA|TRBV9|TRBJ1-5|once
TGTGCCAGCGCGGAGACCTTTAATCAGCCCCAGCATTTT
CASAETFNQPQHF
>NA|TRBV29-1|TRBJ1-2|few
TGCAGTGGAGGGGACTATGGCTACACCTTC
CSGGDYGYTF
>NA|TRBV18|TRBJ1-5|few
TGTGCCAGCTCACAGGGGGATGTTCAGCCCCAGCATTTT
CASSQGDVQPQHF
>NA|TRBV7-5|TRBJ1-6|NA
TGTGTCAGAAGTCACAATTCACCCCTCCACTTT
CVRSHNSPLHF
>NA|TRBV20-1|TRBJ1-4|NA
TGCAGTGCTACGGGCGCGGAAAAACTGTTTTTT
CSATGAEKLFF